The TCR beta chain described here comes from a study of cytomegalovirus exposure and HLA in healthy donors. Study overall: An analysis done earlier identified 90 million to 120 million unique TCR beta sequences from about 179 million T cells.

Remarks on this clone: Its antigen is unidentified.

PCR used 60 Vbeta primers and 13 Jbeta primers. Clones were sequenced by immunoSEQ multiplex PCR, and TCRdb holds only the in-frame ones, with some missing. The sample lists around 180,000 clones, about 80% occurring once. General study points: Roughly even sequencing depth across donors was the assumption behind the presence/absence analyses.

CDR1 and CDR2 (germline): MNHEY, SMNVEV (reference sequence). Trimming pared 2 bases from V and 7 bases from J, leaving 17 bases between. The CDR3 consists of 15 residues. This sequence was found in a man between 60 and 70 years old in good health and CMV-seronegative. The V and J genes are TRBV27 and TRBJ1-2; TRBD1 might be the D (5 bases). Sequencing used PBMCs. The CDR3 sequence is CASSLGGMVSSGYTF. The DNA for the CDR3 is TGTGCCAGCAGTTTAGGGGGGATGGTGTCAAGTGGCTACACCTTC.